These T cell receptor beta chains were read from a single sample in a study of control samples from healthy donors and cancer patients. Sequenced by immunoSEQ multiplex PCR; TCRdb stores in-frame clones only, minus some. This table holds about 80,000 clones, 89% found once. Sequenced: blood. These receptors were taken from a man over 45 in good health. The CDR3 runs from the conserved cysteine through the conserved F or W. D genes are given only for firm matches.

D	V	J	CDR3	DNA
-	TRBV6-5	TRBJ1-2	CASSSGPFYTF	TGTGCCAGCAGTTCTGGGCCCTTTTACACCTTC
TRBD1	TRBV7-2	TRBJ1-1	CASSRGTGETEAFF	TGTGCCAGCAGCAGAGGGACAGGGGAGACTGAAGCTTTCTTT
-	TRBV20-1	TRBJ1-1	CSASRAVEAFF	TGCAGTGCTAGTAGGGCGGTTGAAGCTTTCTTT
-	TRBV10-3	TRBJ1-2	CALRTETNYGYTF	TGTGCCTTGAGGACAGAGACTAACTATGGCTACACCTTC
TRBD1	TRBV18	TRBJ2-2	CASSLGTGDTGELFF	TGTGCCAGCTCACTCGGGACAGGGGATACCGGGGAGCTGTTTTTT
-	TRBV3-1/TRBV3-2	TRBJ2-5	CASSQDRETQYF	TGTGCCAGCAGCCAAGATCGGGAGACCCAGTACTTC
TRBD2	TRBV29-1	TRBJ2-1	CSAGLAGGYSYNEQFF	TGCAGCGCAGGACTAGCGGGAGGATACTCCTACAATGAGCAGTTCTTC
-	TRBV19	TRBJ1-5	CASSDGYQPQHF	TGTGCCAGTAGTGACGGCTATCAGCCCCAGCATTTT
-	TRBV7-9	TRBJ2-1	CASSSDWDNEQFF	TGTGCCAGCAGCTCTGACTGGGACAATGAGCAGTTCTTC
-	TRBV12-5	TRBJ1-1	CASGLVYGTDAFF	TGTGCTAGTGGTTTGGTATACGGGACCGATGCTTTCTTT
-	TRBV6-1	TRBJ1-1	CASSEFLTGRTEAFF	TGTGCCAGCAGTGAATTTCTCACAGGGAGGACTGAAGCTTTCTTT